The 22 T cell receptor beta chains presented below share a single source sample, sequenced in a study of T cell responses to AZD1222 COVID-19 vaccine. This table comes from immunoSEQ multiplex PCR, and its TCRdb copy is limited to in-frame clones, with some not included. This sample carries roughly 80,000 clones, around 90% of them seen once, and the ten largest clones take roughly 4.8%. The sequenced sample was peripheral blood, obtained on day 0 of MenACWY control vaccination. These receptors were collected from an adult in good health.

The chain recombines TRBV4-3 with TRBJ1-4; 9 bases line up with TRBD1. Germline CDR1 is LGHNA and CDR2 is YSLEER. The CDR3 is made up of 16 amino acids. With V trimmed by 4 bases and J by 5 bases, 8 bases remained unmatched. The CDR3 loop is CASSLGPGQGNEKLFF. As DNA, the CDR3 is TGCGCCAGCAGCCTGGGCCCCGGACAGGGGAATGAAAAACTGTTTTTT.

The chain has TRBV27 and TRBJ1-1; perhaps TRBD1 as D (5 bases). Trimming pared 4 bases from V and 11 bases from J, leaving 17 bases between. This CDR3 region has 13 residues. The germline gives CDR1 MNHEY, CDR2 SMNVEV (reference sequence). In DNA, the CDR3 is TGTGCCAGCAGTTCCCGCGGCGCAGGGTTGGCTTTCTTT. Translating gives CASSSRGAGLAFF.

The J gene is TRBJ1-5, the V gene TRBV19; tentatively, D is TRBD1 (5 bases). Deletions cut 2 bases from V and 5 bases from J, with 10 bases between. CDR1 is LNHDA, CDR2 SQIVND, per germline (reference sequence). CDR3 length: 14 residues. The chain's CDR3 is CASSIKGIHQPQHF. CDR3 in DNA: TGTGCCAGTAGTATAAAGGGGATCCATCAGCCCCAGCATTTT. The full variable domain, its missing parts supplied by reference TRBV19 and TRBJ1-5, is DGGITQSPKYLFRKEGQNVTLSCEQNLNHDAMYWYRQDPGQGLRLIYYSQIVNDFQKGDIAEGYSVSREKKESFPLTVTSAQKNPTAFYLCASSIKGIHQPQHFGDGTRLSIL.

The chain is built from TRBV7-8 and TRBJ1-1; D not resolved. Trimming cost V 6 bases and J 2 bases, with 16 bases left between them. Germline CDR1 SGHVS, CDR2 FQNEAQ. The CDR3 covers 15 residues. The CDR3, as DNA: TGTGCCAGCAGTCGTAACCCGAGACCAAACACTGAAGCTTTCTTT. Amino acids: CASSRNPRPNTEAFF. Full variable domain (rest looked up from reference TRBV7-8 and TRBJ1-1): GAGVSQSPRYKVAKRGQDVALRCDPISGHVSLFWYQQALGQGPEFLTYFQNEAQLDKSGLPSDRFFAERPEGSVSTLKIQRTQQEDSAVYLCASSRNPRPNTEAFFGQGTRLTVV.

The chain is built from TRBV7-2 and TRBJ2-7, with 8 positions matching TRBD1. The V gene end was trimmed by 0 bases and the J gene end by 7 bases; junction bases not matched to a gene: 8. The CDR3 sequence is 15 residues long. Germline V CDR1 and CDR2: SGHTA, FQGNSA. This chain's CDR3 is CASSLAPTGAGEQYF. Here the CDR3 DNA reads TGTGCCAGCAGCTTAGCTCCGACAGGGGCGGGGGAGCAGTACTTC.

This clone is a singleton in its sample. The V gene is TRBV9, the J gene TRBJ1-3, with D possibly TRBD1 on 5 matching bases. V was cut by 0 bases and J by 0 bases, with 10 bases left in between. Germline V gives CDR1 SGDLS, CDR2 YYNGEE. The CDR3 loop spans 16 amino acids. CDR3 sequence (DNA): TGTGCCAGCAGCGTAGCCAGGGAGAGCTCTGGAAACACCATATATTTT. Translated, it gives CASSVARESSGNTIYF.

The chain combines TRBV7-9 with TRBJ2-7; no clear D. The CDR3 is made up of 14 amino acids. V lost 5 bases, J lost 2 bases, and 13 bases lay in between. Germline-derived CDR1 and CDR2 are SEHNR and FQNEAQ (reference sequence). Here the CDR3 DNA reads TGTGCCAGCAGCCCCGAGATTGCAGCCTACGAGCAGTACTTC. It specifies CASSPEIAAYEQYF.

This rearrangement joins TRBV29-1 to TRBJ2-7; D tentatively fits TRBD1 or TRBD2 (5 bases each). The CDR3 covers 13 residues. Trimming removed 1 base at V and 2 bases at J, with 9 bases between. CDR1 SQVTM and CDR2 ANQGSEA come from the germline V gene. The CDR3 DNA reads as TGCAGCGTTGAAGGGGGGAGCCCCTACGAGCAGTACTTC. Its translation: CSVEGGSPYEQYF.

J is TRBJ1-2 and V is TRBV28; tentatively, D is TRBD1 (5 bases). V was clipped by 3 bases and J by 12 bases, with 14 bases between them. CDR1 is MDHEN and CDR2 is SYDVKM in the germline V gene. This CDR3 spans 12 amino acids. The CDR3 nucleotides are TGTGCCAGCAGTTTCGGGGGACCCCGGGACACCTTC. Its protein product is CASSFGGPRDTF.

This clone came up once. The chain couples TRBV15 to TRBJ2-3; D remains unclear. The V end lost 0 bases, the J end lost 5 bases, and 9 bases lay between the germline ends. This CDR3 comprises 14 residues. Germline CDR1 and CDR2: LNHNV and YYDKDF (reference sequence). The CDR3 reads CATSREERKDTQYF. As DNA, the CDR3 is TGTGCCACCAGCAGAGAGGAGAGGAAAGATACGCAGTATTTT.

This clone has a single count. The V call is TRBV7-2, the J call TRBJ2-3; D is unresolved. Trimming took off 2 bases at V and 5 bases at J, with 5 bases between the two ends. CDR1 is SGHTA, CDR2 FQGNSA, per germline. This CDR3 is 12 amino acids long. The CDR3 here is CASSLRRDTQYF. The CDR3 coding sequence is TGTGCCAGCAGCTTAAGGAGAGATACGCAGTATTTT.

The V and J genes are TRBV30 and TRBJ1-5; D possibly corresponds to TRBD1 (5 bases). Trimming removed 3 bases at V and 5 bases at J, with 14 bases between. Germline CDR1 and CDR2: GTSNPN and SVGIG (reference sequence). The CDR3 is 14 residues long. For the CDR3, the DNA is TGTGCCTGGAGGAGGAGGGGTGCGGATCAGCCCCAGCATTTT. It yields the protein CAWRRRGADQPQHF.

The gene calls are TRBV6-1 and TRBJ2-2; the D gene is possibly TRBD2 (5 bases). Germline CDR1 is MNHNS and CDR2 is SASEGT. The CDR3 is made up of 12 amino acids. Trimming stripped 2 bases from V and 13 bases from J, with 11 bases between. The CDR3 sequence is CASSEFRGLLFF. The CDR3, as DNA: TGTGCCAGCAGTGAATTTCGAGGACTGCTGTTTTTT.

The chain couples TRBV21-1 to TRBJ1-6; the table assigns TRBD1, which was not confirmed against the DNA. TRBV21-1 is given as a pseudogene. The CDR3 runs 16 residues. CDR3 DNA sequence: TGTGCCAGCAGCCTAAGGAGACAGGGTGATAATTCACCCCTCCACTTT. This sequence encodes CASSLRRQGDNSPLHF.

The rearrangement links TRBV3-1 (or the pseudogene TRBV3-2) to TRBJ2-5, with D unclear. V lost 6 bases, J lost 5 bases, and 10 bases lay in between. Per the germline V gene, CDR1 is LGHDT and CDR2 is YNNKEL (reference sequence). The CDR3 consists of 12 residues. The CDR3 sequence: CASSRVGETQYF. The CDR3 nucleotides are TGTGCCAGCAGTCGTGTGGGGGAGACCCAGTACTTC.

The V gene is TRBV6-4, the J gene TRBJ2-4, with D unclear. Germline lookup yields CDR1 MRHNA and CDR2 SNTAGT. V gave up 6 bases and J gave up 0 bases, with 15 bases separating them. The CDR3 is 16 amino acids. In DNA, the CDR3 is TGTGCCAGCAGAAGCCTCCAGTCCTTAGCCAAAAACATTCAGTACTTC. It yields the protein CASRSLQSLAKNIQYF.

The chain uses TRBV28 and TRBJ1-6, with D uncertain. Trimming cost V 3 bases and J 10 bases, with 16 bases left between them. From germline, CDR1 is MDHEN and CDR2 SYDVKM. This CDR3 has 15 residues. CDR3 DNA: TGTGCCAGCAGTTTCCTTGGGGAGGGATGGTCACCCCTCCACTTT. This translates into CASSFLGEGWSPLHF. The complete variable domain, with remaining parts taken from reference TRBV28 and TRBJ1-6, reads DVKVTQSSRYLVKRTGEKVFLECVQDMDHENMFWYRQDPGLGLRLIYFSYDVKMKEKGDIPEGYSVSREKKERFSLILESASTNQTSMYLCASSFLGEGWSPLHFGNGTRLTVT.

The chain joins TRBV6-5 to TRBJ2-2; 8 bases fit TRBD2. V dropped 7 bases and J dropped 6; count of bases not matched to a gene: 7. The CDR3 totals 14 residues. Germline-derived CDR1 and CDR2 are MNHEY and SVGAGI. DNA of the CDR3: TGTGCCAGCATTAGCGGAGCGGGGGCCGGGGAGCTGTTTTTT. Its protein product is CASISGAGAGELFF.

About this clone: A read error may account for a junction end that differs from germline. The chain couples TRBV18 to TRBJ1-1; tentatively, D is TRBD1 (6 bases). The CDR3 is made up of 13 amino acids. Per the germline V gene, CDR1 is KGHSH and CDR2 is LQKENI. CDR3 sequence: CASSFQGNAEAFF. The CDR3 DNA is TGTGCCAGCTCATTCCAGGGGAACGCTGAAGCTTTCTTT.

The V and J genes are TRBV6-5 and TRBJ1-3, with D unresolved. CDR3 length equals 15 residues. CDR1 is MNHEY and CDR2 is SVGAGI in the germline V gene. V was cut by 6 bases and J by 0 bases, with 12 bases left in between. The chain's CDR3 is CASRNRIPSGNTIYF. In DNA form, the CDR3 reads TGTGCCAGCAGAAACCGCATTCCCTCTGGAAACACCATATATTTT.

V usage is TRBV12-3 or TRBV12-4 and J usage is TRBJ1-1; the D is unclear. This CDR3 has 13 amino acids. The germline V and J ends were trimmed by 6 bases and 1 base, with 9 bases remaining between them. CDR3 nucleotides: TGTGCCAGCAGATACACCCAGAACACTGAAGCTTTCTTT. Translated, it gives CASRYTQNTEAFF.

The rearrangement uses TRBV6-4 and TRBJ2-3; 15 bases are shared with TRBD2. This CDR3 is built from 16 residues. J was trimmed by 6 bases and V by 6 bases; bases with no gene match: 7. Germline V CDR1 and CDR2: MRHNA, SNTAGT. In nucleotides, the CDR3 is TGTGCCAGCAGCGCCGGACTAGCGGGAGGGCCGGATACGCAGTATTTT. Its protein is CASSAGLAGGPDTQYF.